This T cell receptor beta chain originates from a study of cytomegalovirus exposure and HLA in healthy donors. Per germline, CDR1 SGDLS and CDR2 YYNGEE. Trimming left V 0 bases short and J 9 bases short, with 16 bases between. CDR3 length: 16 residues. The primer mix had 60 Vbeta and 13 Jbeta primers. Clones were read by immunoSEQ multiplex PCR, and TCRdb kept only the in-frame ones, dropping some. This sample contains 150,000 or so clones. Material for sequencing was PBMCs. The TCR comes from a man aged 18 to 29 in good health and CMV-seronegative. The chain has TRBV9 and TRBJ1-6; no reliable D call. Here the CDR3 DNA reads TGTGCCAGCAGCGTAGATCCAGCGGCGGGGATTTCACCCCTCCACTTT. This codes for CASSVDPAAGISPLHF.